This TCR beta chain was found in a study of neurological immune-mediated disorders. Via MiXCR, TCRdb re-called the 5' RACE reads, giving one row per CDR3 protein. This table has about 76,000 distinct CDR3 sequences, roughly a sixth appearing once. Notes on this clonotype: A much larger clone lies a single base off, so this may be a read error.

The TCR sequence derives from a woman aged 40 to 55 in good health. The sequenced sample consisted of PBMCs.

In DNA form, the CDR3 reads TGTGCCAGCAGTTTGGACAGTGGAGTCTATGGCTACACCTTC. Residues: CASSLDSGVYGYTF. This chain uses TRBV28 with TRBJ1-2; a weak D match, TRBD1 (6 bases). CDR1 and CDR2 (germline): MDHEN, SYDVKM. The CDR3 runs to 14 residues. Trimming took off 3 bases at V and 4 bases at J, with 12 bases between the two ends.